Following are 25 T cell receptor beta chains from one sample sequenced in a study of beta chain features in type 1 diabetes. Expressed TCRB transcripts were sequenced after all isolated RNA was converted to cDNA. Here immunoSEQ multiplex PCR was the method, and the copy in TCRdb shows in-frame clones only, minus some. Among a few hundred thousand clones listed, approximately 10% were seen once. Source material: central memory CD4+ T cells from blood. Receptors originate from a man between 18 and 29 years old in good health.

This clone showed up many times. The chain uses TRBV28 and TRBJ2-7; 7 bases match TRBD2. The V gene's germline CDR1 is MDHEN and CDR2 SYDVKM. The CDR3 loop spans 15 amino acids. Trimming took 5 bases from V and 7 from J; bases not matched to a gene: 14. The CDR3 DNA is TGTGCCAGCAGTCTCCCCGGGACTACGGCGAGAGAGCAGTACTTC. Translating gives CASSLPGTTAREQYF.

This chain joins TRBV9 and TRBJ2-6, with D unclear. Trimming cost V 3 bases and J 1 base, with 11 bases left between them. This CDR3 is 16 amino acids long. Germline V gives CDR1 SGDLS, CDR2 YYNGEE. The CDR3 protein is CASSAPRASGANVLTF. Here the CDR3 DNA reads TGTGCCAGCAGCGCCCCTCGGGCGTCTGGGGCCAACGTCCTGACTTTC.

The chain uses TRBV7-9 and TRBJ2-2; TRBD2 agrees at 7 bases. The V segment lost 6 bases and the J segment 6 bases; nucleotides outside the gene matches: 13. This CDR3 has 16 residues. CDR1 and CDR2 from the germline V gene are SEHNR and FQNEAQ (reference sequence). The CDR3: CASSEWGGIIAGELFF. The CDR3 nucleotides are TGTGCCAGCAGTGAGTGGGGAGGGATAATCGCCGGGGAGCTGTTTTTT. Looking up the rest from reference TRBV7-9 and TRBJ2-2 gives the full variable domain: DTGVSQNPRHKITKRGQNVTFRCDPISEHNRLYWYRQTLGQGPEFLTYFQNEAQLEKSRLLSDRFSAERPKGSFSTLEIQRTEQGDSAMYLCASSEWGGIIAGELFFGEGSRLTVL.

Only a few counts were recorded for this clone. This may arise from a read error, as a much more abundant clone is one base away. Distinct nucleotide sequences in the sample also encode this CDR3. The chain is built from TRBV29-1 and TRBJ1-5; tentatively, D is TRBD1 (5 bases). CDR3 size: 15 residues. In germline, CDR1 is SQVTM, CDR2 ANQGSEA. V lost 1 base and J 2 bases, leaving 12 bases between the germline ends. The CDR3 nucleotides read TGCAGCGTTGAAGGGCTCAGGGAGGGCAATCAGCCCCAGCATTTT. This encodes CSVEGLREGNQPQHF.

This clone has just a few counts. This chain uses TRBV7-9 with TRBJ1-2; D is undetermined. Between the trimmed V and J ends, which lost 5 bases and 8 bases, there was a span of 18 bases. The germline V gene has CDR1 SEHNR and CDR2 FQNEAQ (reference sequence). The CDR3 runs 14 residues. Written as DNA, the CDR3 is TGTGCCAGCAGCCAAGATTCCCAGGCATGGGGCTACACCTTC. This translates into CASSQDSQAWGYTF.

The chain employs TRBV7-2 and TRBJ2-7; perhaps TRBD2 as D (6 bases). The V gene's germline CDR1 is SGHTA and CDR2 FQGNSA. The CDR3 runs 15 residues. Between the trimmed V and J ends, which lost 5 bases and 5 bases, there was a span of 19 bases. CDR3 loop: CASSRRGLEGHEQYF. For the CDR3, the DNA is TGTGCCAGCAGCCGCCGGGGACTGGAAGGGCACGAGCAGTACTTC. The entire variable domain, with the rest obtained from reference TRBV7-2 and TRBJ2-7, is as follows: GAGVSQSPSNKVTEKGKDVELRCDPISGHTALYWYRQSLGQGLEFLIYFQGNSAPDKSGLPSDRFSAERTGGSVSTLTIQRTQQEDSAVYLCASSRRGLEGHEQYFGPGTRLTVT.

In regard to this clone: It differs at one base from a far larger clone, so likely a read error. The CDR3 DNA is TGTGCCAGCAGCTTAGGGCTAGCGGGAGGGGCCTCGGGGCAGTACTTC. Translated, it gives CASSLGLAGGASGQYF. The chain carries TRBV7-8 and TRBJ2-7; 12 nucleotides agree with TRBD2. With V trimmed by 1 base and J by 9 bases, 10 bases remained unmatched. The CDR3 is 16 amino acids. Germline V gene sequence: CDR1 SGHVS, CDR2 FQNEAQ.

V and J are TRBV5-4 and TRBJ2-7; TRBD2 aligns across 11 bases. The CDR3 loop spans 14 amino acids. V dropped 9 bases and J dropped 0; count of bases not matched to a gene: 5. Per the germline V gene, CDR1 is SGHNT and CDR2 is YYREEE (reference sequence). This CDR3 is CATRTSGRSYEQYF. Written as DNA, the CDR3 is TGTGCCACCAGGACTAGCGGGCGCTCCTACGAGCAGTACTTC.

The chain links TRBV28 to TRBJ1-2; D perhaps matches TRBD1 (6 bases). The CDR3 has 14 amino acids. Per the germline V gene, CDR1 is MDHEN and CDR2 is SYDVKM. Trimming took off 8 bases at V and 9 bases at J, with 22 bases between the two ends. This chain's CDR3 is CASSLAGGGWRYTF. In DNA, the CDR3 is TGTGCCAGCTCCCTAGCGGGGGGCGGGTGGCGCTACACCTTC.

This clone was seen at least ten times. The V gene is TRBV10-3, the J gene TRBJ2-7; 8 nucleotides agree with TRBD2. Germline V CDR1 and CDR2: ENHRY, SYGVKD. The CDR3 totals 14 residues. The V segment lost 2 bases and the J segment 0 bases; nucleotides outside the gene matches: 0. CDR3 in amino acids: CAISEAGGSYEQYF. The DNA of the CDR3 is TGTGCCATCAGTGAGGCGGGGGGCTCCTACGAGCAGTACTTC.

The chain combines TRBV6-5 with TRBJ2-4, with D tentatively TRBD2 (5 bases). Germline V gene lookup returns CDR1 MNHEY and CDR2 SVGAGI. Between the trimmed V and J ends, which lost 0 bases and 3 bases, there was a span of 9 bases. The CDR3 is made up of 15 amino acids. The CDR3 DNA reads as TGTGCCAGCAGTTACTCATCTCGGGACAAAAACATTCAGTACTTC. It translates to CASSYSSRDKNIQYF.

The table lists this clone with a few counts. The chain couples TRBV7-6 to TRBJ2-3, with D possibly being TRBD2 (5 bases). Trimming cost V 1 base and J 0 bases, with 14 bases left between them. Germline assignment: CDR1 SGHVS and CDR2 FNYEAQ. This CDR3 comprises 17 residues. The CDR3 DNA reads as TGTGCCAGCAGCTTAGGAGCTTATTCGGGGAGCACAGATACGCAGTATTTT. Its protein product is CASSLGAYSGSTDTQYF.

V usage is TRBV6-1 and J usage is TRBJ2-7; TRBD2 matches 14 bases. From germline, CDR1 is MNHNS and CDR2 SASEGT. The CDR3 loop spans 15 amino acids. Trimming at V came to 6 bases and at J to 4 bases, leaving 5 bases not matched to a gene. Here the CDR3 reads CASRGGLAGDYEQYF. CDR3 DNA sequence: TGTGCCAGCAGAGGGGGACTAGCGGGAGATTACGAGCAGTACTTC.

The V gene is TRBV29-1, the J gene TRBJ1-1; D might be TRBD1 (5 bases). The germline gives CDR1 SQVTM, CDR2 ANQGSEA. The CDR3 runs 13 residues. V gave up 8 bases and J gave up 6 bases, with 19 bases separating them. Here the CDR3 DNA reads TGCAGCTCAAGACGCGGGGGGAGTCCTGAAGCTTTCTTT. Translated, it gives CSSRRGGSPEAFF. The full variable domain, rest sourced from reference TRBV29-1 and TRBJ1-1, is SAVISQKPSRDICQRGTSLTIQCQVDSQVTMMFWYRQQPGQSLTLIATANQGSEATYESGFVIDKFPISRPNLTFSTLTVSNMSPEDSSIYLCSSRRGGSPEAFFGQGTRLTVV.

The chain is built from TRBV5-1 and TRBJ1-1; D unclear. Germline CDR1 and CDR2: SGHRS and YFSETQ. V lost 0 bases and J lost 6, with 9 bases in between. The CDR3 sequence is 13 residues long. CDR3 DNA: TGCGCCAGCAGCTTGGGAGGGTCCTCTGAAGCTTTCTTT. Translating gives CASSLGGSSEAFF.

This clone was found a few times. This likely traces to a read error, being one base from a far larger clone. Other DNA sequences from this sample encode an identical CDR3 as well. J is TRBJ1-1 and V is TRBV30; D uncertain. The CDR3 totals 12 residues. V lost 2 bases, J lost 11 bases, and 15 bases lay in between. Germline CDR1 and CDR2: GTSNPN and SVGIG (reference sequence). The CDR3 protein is CAWSWAGGGAFF. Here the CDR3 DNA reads TGTGCCTGGAGTTGGGCGGGAGGAGGTGCTTTCTTT.

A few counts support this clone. The CDR3 here is CASGDRASKETQYF. In DNA, the CDR3 is TGTGCCAGCGGGGACAGGGCCAGCAAAGAGACCCAGTACTTC. V usage is TRBV2 and J usage is TRBJ2-5, with 9 bases aligning to TRBD1. With 8 bases clipped from V and 3 bases from J, the junction kept 7 bases outside the gene matches. CDR1 is SNHLY, CDR2 FYNNEI, per germline. CDR3 size: 14 residues.

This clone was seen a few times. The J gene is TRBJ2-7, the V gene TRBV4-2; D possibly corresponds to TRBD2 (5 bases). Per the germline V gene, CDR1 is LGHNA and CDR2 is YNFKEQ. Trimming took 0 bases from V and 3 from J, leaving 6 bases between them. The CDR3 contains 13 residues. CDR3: CASSQEGSYEQYF. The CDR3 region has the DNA TGTGCCAGCAGCCAAGAAGGGAGCTACGAGCAGTACTTC.

The CDR3 sequence is CASGSGLGETQYF. The CDR3 region has the DNA TGTGCCAGCGGATCGGGGCTTGGAGAGACCCAGTACTTC. This chain links TRBV2 with TRBJ2-5, with D perhaps being TRBD1 or TRBD2 (5 bases each). The CDR3 is made up of 13 amino acids. Germline V gene sequence: CDR1 SNHLY, CDR2 FYNNEI. V was shortened by 8 bases and J by 4 bases, with 14 bases between the two germline ends.

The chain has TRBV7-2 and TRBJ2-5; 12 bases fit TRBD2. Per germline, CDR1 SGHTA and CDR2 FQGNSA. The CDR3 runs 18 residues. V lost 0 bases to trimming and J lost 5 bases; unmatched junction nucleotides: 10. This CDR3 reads CASSLAKRASGREETQYF. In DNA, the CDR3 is TGTGCCAGCAGCTTAGCTAAGCGGGCTAGCGGGAGGGAGGAGACCCAGTACTTC.

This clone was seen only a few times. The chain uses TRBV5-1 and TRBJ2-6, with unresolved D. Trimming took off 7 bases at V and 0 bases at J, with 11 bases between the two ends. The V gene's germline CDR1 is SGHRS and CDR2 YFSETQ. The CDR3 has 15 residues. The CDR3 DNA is TGCGCCAGCGGGAATAGATTCTCTGGGGCCAACGTCCTGACTTTC. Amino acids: CASGNRFSGANVLTF.

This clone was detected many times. The CDR3 region has the DNA TGTGCCAGCAGCTTACTGGGGAGGGAAGATACGCAGTATTTT. It is translated as CASSLLGREDTQYF. The chain uses TRBV7-3 and TRBJ2-3; the match to TRBD2 covers 7 bases. The CDR3 sequence is 14 residues long. Germline loops: CDR1 SGHTA, CDR2 FQGTGA. The V and J ends lost 2 bases and 5 bases, in that order; junction bases with no gene match: 4.

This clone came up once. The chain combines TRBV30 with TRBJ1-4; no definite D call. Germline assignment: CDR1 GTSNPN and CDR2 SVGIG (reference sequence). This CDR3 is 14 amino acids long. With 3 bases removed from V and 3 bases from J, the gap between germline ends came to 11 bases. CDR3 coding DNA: TGTGCCTGGAGGGACGGAGCGCCTAATGAAAAACTGTTTTTT. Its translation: CAWRDGAPNEKLFF.

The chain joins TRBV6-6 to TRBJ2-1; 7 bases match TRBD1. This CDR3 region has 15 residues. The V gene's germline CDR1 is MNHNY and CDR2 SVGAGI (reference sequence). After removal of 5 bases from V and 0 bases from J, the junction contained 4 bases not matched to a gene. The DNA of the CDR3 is TGTGCCAGCAGTCCAGGGGGTCGCTCCTACAATGAGCAGTTCTTC. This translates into CASSPGGRSYNEQFF.

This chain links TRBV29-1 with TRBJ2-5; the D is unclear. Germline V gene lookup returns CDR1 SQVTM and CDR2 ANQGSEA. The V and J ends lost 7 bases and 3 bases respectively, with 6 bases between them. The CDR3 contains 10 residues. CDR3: CSGKEETQYF. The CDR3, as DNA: TGCAGCGGTAAAGAAGAGACCCAGTACTTC.